The clone carrying this T cell receptor (beta chain) was picked up one time. This sample was included in a study of blood T cell repertoires in COVID-19. Study at large: Donors in the United States, Italy and Spain gave samples during acute or convalescent COVID-19. Sources were T cells, B-cell-depleted T cells, or PBMCs; the material itself was cDNA or gDNA.

CDR3 size: 14 residues. Germline V gene data show CDR1 as MDHEN and CDR2 as SYDVKM. V was shortened by 3 bases and J by 5 bases, with 11 bases between the two germline ends. Original processing notes: Reference gene primers were amplified, and this amplification served to estimate nucleated cell counts. The table came from immunoSEQ multiplex PCR; TCRdb's copy has only in-frame clones and leaves some out. V, J and clone size derive from that table, while D and trimming were established from the DNA sequence. The table records a few hundred thousand clones, about nine tenths of them present only once.

The chain joins TRBV28 to TRBJ1-5; no clear D gene. The receptor was isolated from a woman aged 40 to 49 who had recovered from COVID-19. Sequenced input: peripheral blood. DNA for the CDR3: TGTGCCAGCAGTTTCGTTACGGGAGATCAGCCCCAGCATTTT. This gives the protein CASSFVTGDQPQHF.